These 5 T cell receptor beta chains were sequenced from one sample in a study of beta chain features in type 1 diabetes. Study-wide results and limits: Shortening of TCRB CDR3s, moderate but significant, appeared in all four CD4+ subsets of Type 1 diabetes patients.

Every bit of the isolated RNA underwent reverse transcription, so sequencing read expressed TCRB transcripts. This table comes from immunoSEQ multiplex PCR, and its TCRdb copy is limited to in-frame clones, with some not included. The sample comprises roughly 160,000 clones, approximately 8.4% of which are singletons, and under 0.55% rests with the top ten. No cognate antigen is known for these TCRs. The sample taken for sequencing was central memory CD4+ T cells from blood. The receptors derive from a man between 18 and 29 years old with type 1 diabetes.

The chain links TRBV28 to TRBJ2-5, with unresolved D. V was pared by 2 bases and J by 7 bases, with 11 bases between. This CDR3 contains 13 residues. Germline V gives CDR1 MDHEN, CDR2 SYDVKM. The chain's CDR3 is CASSLIHQRTQYF. In DNA form, the CDR3 reads TGTGCCAGCAGTTTAATACACCAGCGGACCCAGTACTTC.

The chain links TRBV5-1 to TRBJ2-1, with D uncertain. Deletions cut 2 bases from V and 0 bases from J, with 6 bases between. This CDR3 comprises 14 residues. The germline V gene encodes CDR1 SGHRS and CDR2 YFSETQ. The CDR3 region is CASSFIGSYNEQFF. The DNA for the CDR3 is TGCGCCAGCAGCTTTATCGGCTCCTACAATGAGCAGTTCTTC.

The chain links TRBV10-3 to TRBJ2-1; 12 bases fit TRBD2. CDR3 length: 15 residues. The V gene end was trimmed by 2 bases and the J gene end by 8 bases; junction bases not matched to a gene: 4. Germline CDR1 reads ENHRY; CDR2 reads SYGVKD. CDR3 residues: CAISEASGRVDEQFF. The CDR3 DNA sequence: TGTGCCATCAGTGAGGCTAGCGGGAGGGTCGATGAGCAGTTCTTC.

This clone showed up just a few times. The V and J genes are TRBV5-1 and TRBJ2-3; 14 bases fit TRBD2. The CDR3 covers 16 residues. Germline V gene lookup returns CDR1 SGHRS and CDR2 YFSETQ. The junction had 5 bases not matched to a gene; V was cut back by 4 bases and J by 4 bases. This CDR3 is CASSPGLAGGADTQYF. The CDR3 nucleotides are TGCGCCAGCAGCCCCGGACTAGCGGGAGGCGCAGATACGCAGTATTTT.

This clone appeared a few times. V gene TRBV11-2 combines with J gene TRBJ2-6, with D unclear. Trimming cost V 3 bases and J 4 bases, with 4 bases left between them. This CDR3 has 13 residues. The germline gives CDR1 SGHAT, CDR2 FQNNGV. The CDR3 region has the DNA TGTGCCAGCAGCTTGGCCGGGGCCAACGTCCTGACTTTC. Residues: CASSLAGANVLTF.